These 28 T cell receptor beta chains originate from one sample sequenced in a study of cytomegalovirus exposure and HLA in healthy donors. The PCR employed 60 Vbeta primers together with 13 Jbeta primers. The table came from immunoSEQ multiplex PCR; TCRdb's copy has only in-frame clones and leaves some out. The sample consists of 130,000 or so clones, roughly 82% of them appearing once. The sequencing sample was made of PBMCs. The receptors here all came from a man between 18 and 29 years old in good health and CMV-seropositive.

This clone was seen once. This chain uses TRBV27 with TRBJ1-3; D is undetermined. Trimming took off 5 bases at V and 0 bases at J, with 8 bases between the two ends. There are 14 residues in the CDR3. From germline, CDR1 is MNHEY and CDR2 SMNVEV (reference sequence). The DNA for the CDR3 is TGTGCCAGCAGTCCCGCGGACTCTGGAAACACCATATATTTT. This codes for CASSPADSGNTIYF.

The chain carries TRBV2 and TRBJ2-1; 7 bases agree with TRBD2. CDR3 length equals 13 residues. From germline, CDR1 is SNHLY and CDR2 FYNNEI. J was trimmed by 9 bases and V by 9 bases; bases with no gene match: 11. CDR3 sequence (DNA): TGTGCCAGTCCGGGGAGGGAGCTGGGTGAGCAGTTCTTC. It is translated as CASPGRELGEQFF.

This chain connects TRBV5-1 to TRBJ1-3; perhaps TRBD1 as D (6 bases). The CDR3 is made up of 15 amino acids. V was pared by 3 bases and J by 6 bases, with 16 bases between. The germline CDR1 and CDR2 sequences are SGHRS and YFSETQ. CDR3 amino acids: CASSSDRSLSNTIYF. Here the CDR3 DNA reads TGCGCCAGCAGCTCGGACAGAAGTTTATCAAACACCATATATTTT.

Note on this clone: Other nucleotide sequences in the sample specify the same CDR3. This chain joins TRBV5-1 and TRBJ2-1, with TRBD2 matching over 13 bases. V trimming: 2 bases; J trimming: 5 bases; junction bases outside the gene matches: 1. The CDR3 consists of 15 residues. CDR1 is SGHRS and CDR2 is YFSETQ in the germline V gene. In DNA form, the CDR3 reads TGCGCCAGCAGCTTAGGACTAGCGGGAGACAATGAGCAGTTCTTC. Translation: CASSLGLAGDNEQFF.

This clone showed up just a few times. CDR3 sequence (DNA): TGTGCCAGCAGACCGTACCCGACAGGGGGCTACGAGCAGTACTTC. This translates into CASRPYPTGGYEQYF. J is TRBJ2-7 and V is TRBV28, with 9 bases that match TRBD1. There are 15 residues in the CDR3. Germline CDR1 and CDR2: MDHEN and SYDVKM. Trimming at V came to 6 bases and at J to 3 bases, leaving 9 bases not matched to a gene.

For this clone: The identical CDR3 is also encoded by other nucleotide sequences in the sample. The DNA for the CDR3 is TGTGCCAGTAGCCCAGGACTAGCGGGGGGGAATGAGCAGTTCTTC. Translating it yields CASSPGLAGGNEQFF. This sequence joins TRBV19 and TRBJ2-1, with TRBD2 identical over 15 bases. CDR3 length equals 15 residues. CDR1 and CDR2 (germline): LNHDA, SQIVND (reference sequence). V dropped 6 bases and J dropped 7; count of bases not matched to a gene: 4.

The chain uses TRBV4-1 and TRBJ2-7; D is unresolved. The CDR3 runs to 15 residues. The V end was cut by 0 bases, the J end by 0 bases, with 9 bases between. From germline, CDR1 is MGHRA and CDR2 YSYEKL. CDR3 nucleotides: TGCGCCAGCAGCCAAGAAAGTTTGAGCTCCTACGAGCAGTACTTC. Translation gives CASSQESLSSYEQYF.

CDR3 sequence (DNA): TGTGCCAGCAGGCGACAGGGGGCTGGCTATGGCTACACCTTC. This gives the protein CASRRQGAGYGYTF. The V call is TRBV6-5, the J call TRBJ1-2, with 10 bases fitting TRBD1. Trimming removed 6 bases from V and 4 bases from J; junction bases left unmatched: 5. The CDR3 loop spans 14 amino acids. Germline values: CDR1 MNHEY, CDR2 SVGAGI.

This chain joins TRBV4-2 and TRBJ2-1; 9 nucleotides align to TRBD2. V lost 0 bases and J lost 5; bases outside the gene matches: 5. Germline V gene data show CDR1 as LGHNA and CDR2 as YNFKEQ. The CDR3 is 16 residues long. The chain's CDR3 is CASSQDNSGGDNEQFF. The CDR3 coding sequence is TGTGCCAGCAGCCAAGATAATAGCGGGGGTGACAATGAGCAGTTCTTC.

The chain is built from TRBV7-2 and TRBJ2-5; 10 bases are a match to TRBD1. Germline V gene sequence: CDR1 SGHTA, CDR2 FQGNSA. V gave up 5 bases and J gave up 4 bases; unmatched junction bases: 7. The CDR3 runs 15 residues. The CDR3 spells CASSPRDRGRETQYF. CDR3 DNA sequence: TGTGCCAGCAGCCCGCGGGACAGGGGAAGAGAGACCCAGTACTTC.

This chain links TRBV27 with TRBJ2-5; 10 bases are a match to TRBD1. Germline V gene lookup returns CDR1 MNHEY and CDR2 SMNVEV (reference sequence). CDR3 size: 13 residues. V shed 6 bases and J 5 bases; nucleotides not matched to a gene: 3. CDR3 amino acids: CASRDRGRETQYF. DNA for the CDR3: TGTGCCAGCAGGGACAGGGGGAGGGAGACCCAGTACTTC.

V and J are TRBV11-2 and TRBJ2-7; TRBD1 agrees at 7 bases. Per the germline V gene, CDR1 is SGHAT and CDR2 is FQNNGV. The V and J ends lost 2 bases and 1 base, in that order; junction bases with no gene match: 2. This CDR3 region has 14 residues. The CDR3 region is CASSLTTGSYEQYF. In DNA form, the CDR3 reads TGTGCCAGCAGCTTAACGACAGGGTCCTACGAGCAGTACTTC.

The chain carries TRBV19 and TRBJ2-7, with TRBD2 matching over 12 bases. CDR3 length: 15 residues. Germline values: CDR1 LNHDA, CDR2 SQIVND (reference sequence). J was trimmed by 1 base and V by 6 bases; bases with no gene match: 4. CDR3 protein: CASSFGLAGSYEQYF. Written as DNA, the CDR3 is TGTGCCAGTAGCTTTGGACTAGCGGGGTCCTACGAGCAGTACTTC.

This clone was seen once. The chain combines TRBV27 with TRBJ1-1; D remains ambiguous. V was trimmed by 10 bases and J by 5 bases, leaving 14 bases between them. CDR1 MNHEY and CDR2 SMNVEV come from the germline V gene (reference sequence). The CDR3 has 12 amino acids. The CDR3 loop reads CATANRRTEAFF. CDR3 nucleotide sequence: TGTGCCACCGCAAATCGGAGGACTGAAGCTTTCTTT.

The table lists this clone with a count of one. The genes are TRBV6-5 and TRBJ2-7, with 7 bases aligning to TRBD1. Germline V lookup: CDR1 MNHEY, CDR2 SVGAGI. V dropped 8 bases and J dropped 3; count of bases not matched to a gene: 13. The CDR3 spans 15 residues. The CDR3 spells CASRTSPGQDYEQYF. CDR3 DNA sequence: TGTGCCAGCCGAACGTCCCCAGGACAGGACTACGAGCAGTACTTC.

CDR3: CASSDYYNEQFF. As DNA, the CDR3 is TGTGCCAGCTCGGACTATTACAATGAGCAGTTCTTC. The chain recombines TRBV19 with TRBJ2-1; tentatively, D is TRBD2 (6 bases). CDR1 is LNHDA, CDR2 SQIVND, per germline (reference sequence). The CDR3 is made up of 12 amino acids. V was pared by 9 bases and J by 4 bases, with 10 bases between.

The gene calls are TRBV6-5 and TRBJ1-4; 7 nucleotides align to TRBD1. The germline gives CDR1 MNHEY, CDR2 SVGAGI. J gave up 5 bases and V 8 bases, and 11 bases lay outside the gene matches. This CDR3 region has 15 residues. CDR3 region: CASASGGPKNEKLFF. The CDR3 nucleotides are TGTGCCAGCGCTTCAGGGGGACCAAAAAATGAAAAACTGTTTTTT.

The rearrangement joins TRBV7-9 to TRBJ1-4, with 10 positions matching TRBD1. This CDR3 comprises 16 residues. Unmatched junction bases numbered 7, after V lost 5 bases and J lost 4 bases. Germline V gives CDR1 SEHNR, CDR2 FQNEAQ (reference sequence). The CDR3 DNA reads TGTGCCAGCAGCCTAGGACAGGGGGGGGATAATGAAAAACTGTTTTTT. Its translation is CASSLGQGGDNEKLFF.

The chain joins TRBV4-1 to TRBJ2-7; tentatively, D is TRBD2 (6 bases). The CDR3 extends over 14 amino acids. V was pared by 4 bases and J by 3 bases, with 13 bases between. Per the germline V gene, CDR1 is MGHRA and CDR2 is YSYEKL. CDR3 nucleotide sequence: TGCGCCAGCAGCCTTTTAGCGGTGAACTACGAGCAGTACTTC. This gives the protein CASSLLAVNYEQYF.

This chain uses TRBV27 with TRBJ2-1; 9 bases match TRBD2. The trim removed 4 bases at V and 5 bases at J, leaving 6 bases unmatched. The germline CDR1 and CDR2 sequences are MNHEY and SMNVEV (reference sequence). This CDR3 is built from 15 residues. CDR3 sequence reads: CASSYIAGADNEQFF. DNA for the CDR3: TGTGCCAGCAGTTACATAGCGGGAGCTGACAATGAGCAGTTCTTC.

The V and J genes are TRBV27 and TRBJ2-7; 9 bases are shared with TRBD1. Germline trimming cut 0 bases from V and 5 bases from J; bases unmatched to any gene: 8. This CDR3 region has 16 residues. Per the germline V gene, CDR1 is MNHEY and CDR2 is SMNVEV (reference sequence). This CDR3 reads CASSLSIQGAYDEQYF. The CDR3 region has the DNA TGTGCCAGCAGTTTATCGATACAGGGGGCGTACGACGAGCAGTACTTC.

This chain connects TRBV7-9 to TRBJ2-5; D is perhaps TRBD2 (6 bases). Trimming took 5 bases from V and 4 from J, leaving 14 bases between them. The CDR3 totals 14 residues. Germline CDR1 reads SEHNR; CDR2 reads FQNEAQ (reference sequence). As DNA, the CDR3 is TGTGCCAGCAGCCAAGGACTAAATGGAGAGACCCAGTACTTC. Translation gives CASSQGLNGETQYF.

The chain uses TRBV6-5 and TRBJ1-5; tentatively, D is TRBD1 (6 bases). The CDR3 contains 15 residues. V was trimmed by 2 bases and J by 6 bases, leaving 14 bases between them. Germline assignment: CDR1 MNHEY and CDR2 SVGAGI. The CDR3 DNA is TGTGCCAGCAGTTACGATCGGGGGGCCGGTCAGCCCCAGCATTTT. Residues: CASSYDRGAGQPQHF.

The chain has TRBV5-4 and TRBJ1-3; 9 bases match TRBD1. Germline V gene lookup returns CDR1 SGHNT and CDR2 YYREEE (reference sequence). The CDR3 is 15 residues long. V shed 1 base and J 7 bases; nucleotides not matched to a gene: 6. In DNA, the CDR3 is TGTGCCAGCAGCTTGCCCGGGACAGGGATTAACACCATATATTTT. Translation gives CASSLPGTGINTIYF.

CDR3 sequence: CASSRGTGEMFF. As DNA, the CDR3 is TGTGCCAGCAGCCGCGGGACAGGGGAAATGTTTTTT. The chain carries TRBV6-1 and TRBJ1-4; 10 positions match TRBD1. The CDR3 extends over 12 amino acids. Looked up from germline, CDR1 is MNHNS and CDR2 is SASEGT. V was clipped by 6 bases and J by 15 bases; unmatched bases: 7.

V gene TRBV7-8 combines with J gene TRBJ1-1; TRBD1 might be the D (5 bases). The CDR3 contains 17 residues. Germline lookup yields CDR1 SGHVS and CDR2 FQNEAQ. V shed 2 bases and J shed 3 bases, with 19 bases lying between them. CDR3 sequence: CASSLNRRGRVHTEAFF. The CDR3, as DNA: TGTGCCAGCAGCTTAAATAGGAGGGGCCGGGTGCACACTGAAGCTTTCTTT.

Of note for this clone: The sample has other DNA sequences that encode this CDR3 too. This CDR3 is CASSLSRSSYNEQFF. CDR3 in DNA: TGTGCCAGCAGTTTATCGAGGAGCTCCTACAATGAGCAGTTCTTC. The gene calls are TRBV27 and TRBJ2-1; D gene ambiguous. The germline V and J ends were trimmed by 0 bases and 0 bases, with 6 bases remaining between them. The germline V gene has CDR1 MNHEY and CDR2 SMNVEV (reference sequence). This CDR3 has 15 amino acids.

V is TRBV12-5 and J is TRBJ1-1, with 8 bases aligning to TRBD1. The CDR3 sequence is 12 residues long. Germline assignment: CDR1 LGHNT and CDR2 FRNRAP. After removal of 5 bases from V and 8 bases from J, the junction contained 4 bases not matched to a gene. The DNA of the CDR3 is TGTGCTAGTGGTCCCAGGACAGGGGAAGCTTTCTTT. Its protein is CASGPRTGEAFF.